The TCR beta chain described here comes from a study of shared T cell receptors in the human thymus. The length of the CDR3 is 12 residues. CDR1 is LGHNT and CDR2 is FRNRAP in the germline V gene. Trimming pared 5 bases from V and 5 bases from J, leaving 10 bases between. Method: immunoSEQ multiplex PCR; TCRdb's copy keeps in-frame clones and lacks some. The table records some 700,000 clones, 88% of them present only once. The sample was also linked to a second study, of human thymus T cells.

The sequence came from a boy younger than two with a congenital heart defect. This chain joins TRBV12-5 and TRBJ2-7; possible D gene TRBD2, 5 bases. What was sequenced was thymocytes. The CDR3 DNA reads as TGTGCTAGTGGTCACTCCGGGGACGAGCAGTACTTC. Protein sequence: CASGHSGDEQYF.